This T cell receptor (beta chain) was observed in a study of identical twins. Each donor (without exception) was a healthy Caucasian. This clonotype has a handful of counts. The CDR3 extends over 14 amino acids. The V gene's germline CDR1 is MNHEY and CDR2 SVGEGT. V lost 5 bases and J lost 3, with 10 bases in between. TCRdb analysed the 5' RACE reads with MiXCR anew, one entry per CDR3 protein. This sample carries 150,000 or so distinct CDR3 sequences, around 3.5% of them seen once, and the ten largest clones take around 8%. This receptor was obtained from a man aged 18 to 35 in good health. J is TRBJ2-2 and V is TRBV6-2 or TRBV6-3, with D maybe TRBD1 (6 bases). Material for sequencing was memory T cells sorted from blood. The CDR3: CASSPGEHTGELFF. CDR3 coding DNA: TGTGCCAGCAGTCCAGGGGAGCACACCGGGGAGCTGTTTTTT.